Each of the 12 T cell receptor beta chains below was sequenced from the same sample in a study of blood T cell repertoires in COVID-19. Repertoires were generated with immunoSEQ multiplex PCR, while TCRdb's copy carries only in-frame clones and drops some. The table lists 150,000 or so clones, more than 60% of them singletons. The sequenced material came from peripheral blood. These receptors were collected from a woman between 70 and 85 years old with acute or convalescent COVID-19.

A few counts support this clone. The chain recombines TRBV19 with TRBJ1-2, with TRBD1 identical over 8 bases. The J segment lost 1 base and the V segment lost 5 bases, leaving 12 bases of the junction unmatched. Germline V lookup: CDR1 LNHDA, CDR2 SQIVND (reference sequence). The CDR3 totals 17 residues. CDR3 region: CASSPGGPGGINYGYTF. The CDR3 DNA reads TGTGCCAGTAGTCCCGGCGGTCCAGGGGGCATTAACTATGGCTACACCTTC.

The gene calls are TRBV4-1 and TRBJ2-1, with 7 nucleotides matching TRBD2. Germline CDR1 and CDR2: MGHRA and YSYEKL. The CDR3 runs to 15 residues. V was pared by 0 bases and J by 6 bases, with 5 bases of the junction left unmatched. The chain's CDR3 is CASSQDRGVVNEQFF. CDR3 DNA sequence: TGCGCCAGCAGCCAAGATCGGGGGGTGGTCAATGAGCAGTTCTTC.

The J gene is TRBJ2-3, the V gene TRBV6-5, with D hard to call. The V gene lost 2 bases and the J gene lost 4 bases, with 13 bases spanning the gap. The germline gives CDR1 MNHEY, CDR2 SVGAGI. The CDR3 extends over 15 amino acids. The CDR3 is CASSYLAARPDTQYF. In DNA form, the CDR3 reads TGTGCCAGCAGTTACCTGGCGGCACGGCCAGATACGCAGTATTTT.

The chain combines TRBV6-6 with TRBJ2-5, with TRBD2 as a possible D gene (6 bases). CDR1 and CDR2 (germline): MNHNY, SVGAGI (reference sequence). CDR3 size: 16 residues. Trimming shortened V by 2 bases and J by 1 base, and 14 bases separated the two germline ends. In DNA form, the CDR3 reads TGTGCCAGCAGTTACCTTGGGGGGAGTGGCCAAGAGACCCAGTACTTC. Its translation: CASSYLGGSGQETQYF.

V usage is TRBV3-1 (or the pseudogene TRBV3-2) and J usage is TRBJ1-2, with a weak D call TRBD1 (5 bases). The germline CDR1 and CDR2 sequences are LGHDT and YNNKEL (reference sequence). CDR3 length: 14 residues. Trimming removed 1 base at V and 4 bases at J, with 10 bases between. The CDR3 nucleotides read TGTGCCAGCAGCCAAGGACAGCTCTCCTATGGCTACACCTTC. Translated: CASSQGQLSYGYTF.

The chain carries TRBV6-5 and TRBJ2-7, with D perhaps TRBD1 (5 bases). The V end lost 2 bases, the J end lost 3 bases, and 14 bases lay between the germline ends. The germline CDR1 and CDR2 sequences are MNHEY and SVGAGI. CDR3 length equals 15 residues. CDR3 sequence: CASSYGQPGLYEQYF. For the CDR3, the DNA is TGTGCCAGCAGTTACGGACAACCGGGTCTCTACGAGCAGTACTTC.

In DNA form, the CDR3 reads TGTGCCAGCAGTTCCTACCAGGGGGCGTCCTACAATGAGCAGTTCTTC. Residues: CASSSYQGASYNEQFF. The chain joins TRBV28 to TRBJ2-1, with TRBD1 matching over 8 bases. The V segment lost 4 bases and the J segment 1 base; nucleotides outside the gene matches: 6. Germline V gives CDR1 MDHEN, CDR2 SYDVKM. The CDR3 is made up of 16 amino acids.

This clone was recorded a few times. The chain carries TRBV6-1 and TRBJ1-1, with 10 bases matching TRBD1. CDR1 and CDR2 from the germline V gene are MNHNS and SASEGT. This CDR3 spans 16 amino acids. V was clipped by 2 bases and J by 1 base; unmatched bases: 4. The CDR3 region has the DNA TGTGCCAGCAGTGAAAGGTGGACAGGGGGGAACACTGAAGCTTTCTTT. Amino acids: CASSERWTGGNTEAFF.

V and J are TRBV20-1 and TRBJ2-2; 12 nucleotides agree with TRBD2. Germline CDR1 and CDR2: DFQATT and SNEGSKA (reference sequence). V shed 3 bases, J shed 7 bases, and the junction held 6 bases outside the gene matches. The CDR3 is made up of 15 amino acids. This CDR3 reads CSASLAGGRIGELFF. The CDR3 DNA follows: TGCAGTGCTAGTCTAGCGGGGGGGCGTATCGGGGAGCTGTTTTTT.

The chain links TRBV5-4 to TRBJ2-5, with 11 bases fitting TRBD2. The V segment lost 0 bases and the J segment 5 bases; nucleotides outside the gene matches: 6. The CDR3 consists of 16 residues. Germline V lookup: CDR1 SGHNT, CDR2 YYREEE (reference sequence). DNA of the CDR3: TGTGCCAGCAGCTTGGCACTAGCGGGAGTAAGGGAGACCCAGTACTTC. It specifies CASSLALAGVRETQYF. The full variable domain, its missing parts supplied by reference TRBV5-4 and TRBJ2-5, is ETGVTQSPTHLIKTRGQQVTLRCSSQSGHNTVSWYQQALGQGPQFIFQYYREEENGRGNFPPRFSGLQFPNYSSELNVNALELDDSALYLCASSLALAGVRETQYFGPGTRLLVL.

The chain links TRBV27 to TRBJ2-7, with 7 bases lining up with TRBD1. Per germline, CDR1 MNHEY and CDR2 SMNVEV (reference sequence). The CDR3 loop spans 14 amino acids. V shed 6 bases, J shed 2 bases, and the junction held 7 bases outside the gene matches. The CDR3 region is CASSNDRAPYEQYF. CDR3 DNA: TGTGCCAGCAGCAACGACAGGGCCCCCTACGAGCAGTACTTC.

As regards this clone: With a much larger clone just one base away, this may be a read error. The V gene is TRBV6-5, the J gene TRBJ1-2; D may be TRBD1 (6 bases). Trimming cost V 5 bases and J 2 bases, with 9 bases left between them. The CDR3 is 13 amino acids. The germline gives CDR1 MNHEY, CDR2 SVGAGI. The CDR3 is CASSKTGNYGYTF. The CDR3, as DNA: TGTGCCAGCAGTAAAACAGGGAACTATGGCTACACCTTC.